A selection of T cell receptor beta chains follows, all from one sample in a study of blood T cell repertoires in COVID-19. Clones were sequenced by immunoSEQ multiplex PCR, and TCRdb holds only the in-frame ones, with some missing. This table has some 64,000 clones, around 85% appearing once. The sample comprised peripheral blood. The receptors here all came from a woman aged 80 or over with active or convalescent COVID-19. Both conserved end residues are part of each CDR3. Fields, in order: V gene, CDR3 length, clone size, D gene, J gene, CDR3 DNA, CDR3 protein. A D gene is named only where the DNA matches it firmly. Where a row states a size, it is once, few, many or the class of an expanded clone; other rows omit it.

>TRBV5-1|16|NA|NA|TRBJ2-3
TGCGCCAGCAGCTTGGAGGGTCTAGCTGGGGTAGATACGCAGTATTTT
CASSLEGLAGVDTQYF
>TRBV27|14|NA|NA|TRBJ1-2
TGTGCCAGCAGCCTCGACGGGGTCGGCTATGGCTACACCTTC
CASSLDGVGYGYTF
>TRBV29-1|16|NA|NA|TRBJ2-1
TGCAGCGTTGACTTTTCGACAGGAGGCTCCTACAATGAGCAGTTCTTC
CSVDFSTGGSYNEQFF
>TRBV11-3|14|few|NA|TRBJ2-7
TGTGCCAGCAGCTTCGAGAAGGGGTTGTACGAGCAGTACTTC
CASSFEKGLYEQYF
>TRBV2|14|NA|NA|TRBJ1-3
TGTGCCAGCAGTACGGGGGTCTCTGGAAACACCATATATTTT
CASSTGVSGNTIYF
>TRBV5-4|14|NA|TRBD1|TRBJ2-5
TGTGCCAGCAGCCGACAGGGGGCCCAAGAGACCCAGTACTTC
CASSRQGAQETQYF
>TRBV3-1/TRBV3-2|14|NA|NA|TRBJ1-1
TGTGCCAGCAGCCAGATAGGCGGATACACTGAAGCTTTCTTT
CASSQIGGYTEAFF
>TRBV7-9|15|NA|TRBD1|TRBJ1-2
TGTGCCAGCAGGGGGACAGGGGAGGCGAACTATGGCTACACCTTC
CASRGTGEANYGYTF
>TRBV5-4|14|NA|TRBD1|TRBJ2-1
TGTGCCAGCAGCTTACGGACAGGAAGGGATGAGCAGTTCTTC
CASSLRTGRDEQFF
>TRBV28|11|many|NA|TRBJ1-1
TGTGCCACCTCTAGGAGCGCTGAAGCTTTCTTT
CATSRSAEAFF
>TRBV9|15|many|TRBD1|TRBJ2-1
TGTGCCAGCAGCCCAAGTTTACAGGGGGATAAAGGGCAGTTCTTC
CASSPSLQGDKGQFF
>TRBV20-1|11|NA|TRBD1|TRBJ1-2
TGCAGTGCTGCGGACAGGAATGGCTACACCTTC
CSAADRNGYTF
>TRBV5-5|14|many|NA|TRBJ2-7
TGTGCCAGCAGGCCTGAGCAGGGGTTTAGCGAGCAGTACTTC
CASRPEQGFSEQYF
>TRBV5-6|14|NA|TRBD1|TRBJ2-2
TGTGCCAGCAGACCGGGACAGTACACCGGGGAGCTGTTTTTT
CASRPGQYTGELFF
>TRBV19|13|NA|NA|TRBJ1-5
TGTGCCAGTAGGGACATCATTAATCAGCCCCAGCATTTT
CASRDIINQPQHF
>TRBV2|15|NA|TRBD1|TRBJ1-1
TGTGCCAGCATCCGTTTGCCAGGGGGCGCAACTGAAGCTTTCTTT
CASIRLPGGATEAFF
>TRBV5-5|19|NA|NA|TRBJ2-7
TGTGCCAGCAGCCAACCGGACAGACTCCATGCAACTCCTCCGTACGAGCAGTACTTC
CASSQPDRLHATPPYEQYF
>TRBV7-3|12|NA|NA|TRBJ2-3
TGTGCCAGCAGCCCCCCGGGAGATACGCAGTATTTT
CASSPPGDTQYF
>TRBV6-5|14|few|TRBD1|TRBJ1-5
TGTGCCAGCAGGGCGACAGGGGGCGAACAGCCCCAGCATTTT
CASRATGGEQPQHF
>TRBV25-1|14|NA|NA|TRBJ1-1
TGTGCCAGCAGTGAAAGCCTGCAGAACACTGAAGCTTTCTTT
CASSESLQNTEAFF
>TRBV27|13|NA|NA|TRBJ1-2
TGTGCCAGCACCGGGGGGAAGGGTTATGGCTACACCTTC
CASTGGKGYGYTF
>TRBV7-6|16|NA|TRBD2|TRBJ2-1
TGTGCCAGCAGTCGTATAACTAGCGGGGGGGCCGGGGAGCAGTTCTTC
CASSRITSGGAGEQFF